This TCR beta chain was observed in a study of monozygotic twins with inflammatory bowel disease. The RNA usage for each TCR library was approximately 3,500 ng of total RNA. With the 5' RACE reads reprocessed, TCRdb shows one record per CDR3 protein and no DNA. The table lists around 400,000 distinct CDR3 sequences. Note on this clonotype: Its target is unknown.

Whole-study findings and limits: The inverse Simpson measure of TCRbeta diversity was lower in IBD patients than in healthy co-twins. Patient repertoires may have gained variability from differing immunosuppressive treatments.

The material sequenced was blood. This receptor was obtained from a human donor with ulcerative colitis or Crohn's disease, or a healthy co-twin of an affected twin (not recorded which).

CDR3 sequence reads: CASSPRRGPANYGYTF. The chain couples TRBV5-1 to TRBJ1-2. In germline, CDR1 is SGHRS, CDR2 YFSETQ. CDR3 length: 16 amino acids.